One sample yielded the 32 T cell receptor beta chains listed below, sequenced in a study of T cell repertoires in cytomegalovirus infection. TCRdb independently ran MiXCR on the reads; one entry per CDR3 protein. The table has approximately 140,000 distinct CDR3 sequences, roughly 9% seen once; the top ten hold about a tenth. The sample consisted of PBMCs. The receptors derive from a human donor in good health (CMV status not recorded). Some clones in this sample may be carry-over from other donors' samples.

In its sample, this clonotype was seen many times. V is TRBV20-1 and J is TRBJ2-1, with D possibly matching TRBD1 (6 bases). CDR3 length: 17 amino acids. The germline V and J ends were trimmed by 4 bases and 0 bases, with 19 bases remaining between them. The germline CDR1 and CDR2 sequences are DFQATT and SNEGSKA (reference sequence). As DNA, the CDR3 is TGCAGTGCTAACGGCCGGAGAGGGGGACGCTCCTACAATGAGCAGTTCTTC. The encoded protein is CSANGRRGGRSYNEQFF.

V and J are TRBV7-9 and TRBJ1-2; perhaps TRBD1 as D (6 bases). This CDR3 comprises 14 residues. Trimming left V 5 bases short and J 8 bases short, with 18 bases between. The V gene's germline CDR1 is SEHNR and CDR2 FQNEAQ (reference sequence). CDR3: CASSLSTGVGGYTF. The DNA for the CDR3 is TGTGCCAGCAGCCTATCGACAGGAGTCGGGGGCTACACCTTC.

This clonotype was observed a handful of times. The chain uses TRBV19 and TRBJ1-1; TRBD1 is a possible D gene (5 bases). This CDR3 comprises 14 residues. V lost 7 bases, J lost 1 base, and 13 bases lay in between. The germline gives CDR1 LNHDA, CDR2 SQIVND (reference sequence). CDR3 sequence: CASKGVLRNTEAFF. CDR3 in DNA: TGTGCCAGTAAAGGGGTGCTAAGGAACACTGAAGCTTTCTTT.

Ten or more counts support this clonotype. V is TRBV23-1 and J is TRBJ1-1, with a tentative D call TRBD1 (5 bases). TRBV23-1 is noted as an ORF with a role that remains uncertain. V was clipped by 7 bases and J by 4 bases, with 13 bases between them. This CDR3 comprises 13 residues. CDR3 sequence: CASTATASTEAFF. The CDR3 region has the DNA TGCGCCAGCACCGCGACAGCGAGCACTGAAGCTTTCTTT.

This clonotype came up many times. The rearrangement uses TRBV7-9 and TRBJ2-5, with 10 positions matching TRBD2. Germline CDR1 reads SEHNR; CDR2 reads FQNEAQ (reference sequence). The CDR3 consists of 15 residues. V shed 5 bases and J 2 bases; nucleotides not matched to a gene: 5. This chain's CDR3 is CASSLQRGGQETQYF. CDR3 coding DNA: TGTGCCAGCAGCCTACAGCGGGGGGGACAAGAGACCCAGTACTTC. Complete variable domain (other parts from reference TRBV7-9 and TRBJ2-5): DTGVSQNPRHKITKRGQNVTFRCDPISEHNRLYWYRQTLGQGPEFLTYFQNEAQLEKSRLLSDRFSAERPKGSFSTLEIQRTEQGDSAMYLCASSLQRGGQETQYFGPGTRLLVL.

Regarding this clonotype: An end of the junction does not agree with germline; a read error may underlie this. The genes are TRBV6-8 and TRBJ2-3, with D unclear. This CDR3 has 15 residues. Germline CDR1 is MNHGY and CDR2 is SAAAGT. The CDR3 spells CATRRPDQSRDTQYF. In nucleotides, the CDR3 is TGTGCCACCCGGCGCCCGGATCAAAGCAGAGATACGCAGTATTTT.

The sample holds many counts of this clonotype. The rearrangement links TRBV7-2 to TRBJ1-1; D perhaps matches TRBD1 (5 bases). The CDR3 is 16 amino acids. Germline V gene lookup returns CDR1 SGHTA and CDR2 FQGNSA. V lost 5 bases to trimming and J lost 3 bases, with 19 bases between them. The CDR3 loop is CASSLAGSRGDTEAFF. CDR3 in DNA: TGTGCCAGCAGCCTTGCGGGATCCCGAGGGGACACTGAAGCTTTCTTT.

This clonotype was detected many times. J is TRBJ2-1 and V is TRBV28, with TRBD2 matching 8 bases. Per germline, CDR1 MDHEN and CDR2 SYDVKM. CDR3 length: 16 residues. Germline trimming cut 3 bases from V and 5 bases from J; bases unmatched to any gene: 9. CDR3 loop: CASSLGGGGGNNEQFF. CDR3 bases: TGTGCCAGCAGTTTGGGCGGAGGCGGGGGGAACAATGAGCAGTTCTTC.

At least ten counts were recorded for this clonotype. This sequence joins TRBV7-2 and TRBJ2-5, with TRBD1 identical over 8 bases. Germline-derived CDR1 and CDR2 are SGHTA and FQGNSA. This CDR3 spans 15 amino acids. Losses at the gene ends were 3 bases for V and 2 bases for J; bases not matched to a gene: 5. The CDR3 here is CASSFDRGKQETQYF. The CDR3 nucleotides read TGTGCCAGCAGCTTCGACAGGGGTAAACAAGAGACCCAGTACTTC.

This clonotype was counted at least ten times. This sequence joins TRBV7-8 and TRBJ2-2; no firm D call. The germline V gene has CDR1 SGHVS and CDR2 FQNEAQ. The length of the CDR3 is 13 residues. The V end was cut by 5 bases, the J end by 1 base, with 5 bases between. CDR3 residues: CASSQQNTGELFF. The CDR3 DNA follows: TGTGCCAGCAGCCAACAGAACACCGGGGAGCTGTTTTTT.

The genes are TRBV29-1 and TRBJ1-1, with D uncertain. Germline lookup yields CDR1 SQVTM and CDR2 ANQGSEA. V lost 2 bases to trimming and J lost 2 bases, with 9 bases between them. The CDR3 runs to 13 residues. As DNA, the CDR3 is TGCAGCGTTGAAAGGGCAGTTAACACTGAAGCTTTCTTT. Encoded protein: CSVERAVNTEAFF.

Many counts were recorded for this clonotype. J is TRBJ2-7 and V is TRBV7-9; 7 bases line up with TRBD1. V was clipped by 5 bases and J by 0 bases; unmatched bases: 7. Germline loops: CDR1 SEHNR, CDR2 FQNEAQ (reference sequence). This CDR3 has 15 amino acids. The CDR3, as DNA: TGTGCCAGCAGCCGCCTCCGGGACAGCTCCTACGAGCAGTACTTC. Translating gives CASSRLRDSSYEQYF.

This clonotype appeared many times. The V and J genes are TRBV28 and TRBJ1-2, with no clear D. CDR1 MDHEN and CDR2 SYDVKM come from the germline V gene. Trimming removed 1 base at V and 0 bases at J, with 9 bases between. The CDR3 has 15 residues. Here the CDR3 DNA reads TGTGCCAGCAGTTTATTAAGGGCGTCTAACTATGGCTACACCTTC. This translates into CASSLLRASNYGYTF.

This clonotype was recorded a few times. The CDR3 bases are TGTGCCAGCAGTCAACGGACCGTCGAGACCCAGTACTTC. Translation: CASSQRTVETQYF. J is TRBJ2-5 and V is TRBV6-2 or TRBV6-3; no definite D call. CDR1 is MNHEY and CDR2 is SVGEGT in the germline V gene. Trimming left V 5 bases short and J 5 bases short, with 12 bases between. This CDR3 comprises 13 residues.

This clonotype has ten or more counts. This chain uses TRBV5-4 with TRBJ2-7; 7 bases are a match to TRBD1. Germline values: CDR1 SGHNT, CDR2 YYREEE (reference sequence). The CDR3 is 13 amino acids. The V segment lost 4 bases and the J segment 6 bases; nucleotides outside the gene matches: 7. As DNA, the CDR3 is TGTGCCAGCAGCCCCCGTACAGGGGTCGAGCAGTACTTC. As protein: CASSPRTGVEQYF. Together with reference TRBV5-4 and TRBJ2-7, the CDR3 gives the full variable domain: ETGVTQSPTHLIKTRGQQVTLRCSSQSGHNTVSWYQQALGQGPQFIFQYYREEENGRGNFPPRFSGLQFPNYSSELNVNALELDDSALYLCASSPRTGVEQYFGPGTRLTVT.

This clonotype was recorded at least ten times. The chain combines TRBV20-1 with TRBJ2-3; 12 positions match TRBD2. CDR1 is DFQATT, CDR2 SNEGSKA, per germline (reference sequence). Germline trimming cut 6 bases from V and 2 bases from J; bases unmatched to any gene: 6. The CDR3 has 15 residues. CDR3 region: CSAPGLAGNTDTQYF. The CDR3, as DNA: TGCAGTGCCCCAGGACTAGCGGGGAACACAGATACGCAGTATTTT.

This clonotype appeared many times. The chain uses TRBV20-1 and TRBJ2-1; either TRBD1 or TRBD2 may supply D (5 bases each). Trimming shortened V by 6 bases and J by 6 bases, and 15 bases separated the two germline ends. The CDR3 extends over 13 amino acids. Germline-derived CDR1 and CDR2 are DFQATT and SNEGSKA (reference sequence). The CDR3, as DNA: TGCAGTGCACACAACGGGGCCATCAATGAGCAGTTCTTC. Translating gives CSAHNGAINEQFF.

At least ten counts were recorded for this clonotype. The chain uses TRBV20-1 and TRBJ2-7, with a tentative D call TRBD1 (5 bases). The V end lost 5 bases, the J end lost 0 bases, and 11 bases lay between the germline ends. CDR1 is DFQATT and CDR2 is SNEGSKA in the germline V gene (reference sequence). CDR3 length: 13 amino acids. The CDR3 DNA is TGCAGTGCTGTGGACACAAACTCCTACGAGCAGTACTTC. Its protein product is CSAVDTNSYEQYF.

The CDR3 DNA is TGCAGTGCGGAATCTGGGGCCAACGTCCTGACTTTC. Amino acids: CSAESGANVLTF. V gene TRBV20-1 combines with J gene TRBJ2-6; D is ambiguous. Deletions cut 6 bases from V and 1 base from J, with 4 bases between. Germline CDR1 and CDR2: DFQATT and SNEGSKA (reference sequence). This CDR3 has 12 amino acids.

This clonotype was detected ten times or more. The CDR3 nucleotides read TGCAGTGCGACTTCACTAGCGGGGGACCAAGAGACCCAGTACTTC. It yields the protein CSATSLAGDQETQYF. V and J are TRBV20-1 and TRBJ2-5, with 11 bases fitting TRBD2. The CDR3 consists of 15 residues. From germline, CDR1 is DFQATT and CDR2 SNEGSKA (reference sequence). The J segment lost 0 bases and the V segment lost 6 bases, leaving 6 bases of the junction unmatched.

Ten or more counts support this clonotype. The chain joins TRBV28 to TRBJ1-5; D gene unclear. CDR1 and CDR2 (germline): MDHEN, SYDVKM. The CDR3 runs 16 residues. V lost 10 bases to trimming and J lost 0 bases, with 19 bases between them. The CDR3 region has the DNA TGTGCCAACTCGGCGGCCAGCTATTATAGCAATCAGCCCCAGCATTTT. Protein sequence: CANSAASYYSNQPQHF.

There are many counts of this clonotype. This rearrangement joins TRBV6-6 to TRBJ2-7; D is possibly TRBD2 (5 bases). V was trimmed by 2 bases and J by 4 bases, leaving 12 bases between them. Germline loops: CDR1 MNHNY, CDR2 SVGAGI (reference sequence). The CDR3 has 14 amino acids. Written as DNA, the CDR3 is TGTGCCAGCAGTTACAGAGAGTCGGGGTACGAGCAGTACTTC. This codes for CASSYRESGYEQYF.

This clonotype occurred many times. This rearrangement joins TRBV27 to TRBJ1-1; D call uncertain. In germline, CDR1 is MNHEY, CDR2 SMNVEV (reference sequence). CDR3 size: 13 residues. V was trimmed by 2 bases and J by 4 bases, leaving 8 bases between them. As DNA, the CDR3 is TGTGCCAGCAGTTTAGCGGTTCCCACTGAAGCTTTCTTT. Translating gives CASSLAVPTEAFF.

This clonotype has more than one count but fewer than ten. The V gene is TRBV19, the J gene TRBJ1-1; D unresolved. V shed 3 bases and J shed 3 bases, with 14 bases lying between them. The CDR3 runs 15 residues. Germline lookup yields CDR1 LNHDA and CDR2 SQIVND (reference sequence). Here the CDR3 DNA reads TGTGCCAGTAGTATCAACCTTGGTCCAGACACTGAAGCTTTCTTT. This sequence encodes CASSINLGPDTEAFF.

This clonotype was detected many times. The V gene is TRBV19, the J gene TRBJ2-4; no definite D call. Trimming shortened V by 5 bases and J by 7 bases, and 12 bases separated the two germline ends. The CDR3 sequence is 13 residues long. Germline V gene data show CDR1 as LNHDA and CDR2 as SQIVND (reference sequence). CDR3 sequence (DNA): TGTGCCAGTAGTGAACGAACCGGGAACATTCAGTACTTC. Translation gives CASSERTGNIQYF.

This clonotype was seen at least ten times. This chain joins TRBV18 and TRBJ2-1, with D perhaps matching TRBD1 (6 bases). The germline CDR1 and CDR2 sequences are KGHSH and LQKENI. V shed 3 bases and J shed 0 bases, with 9 bases lying between them. The CDR3 covers 15 residues. DNA of the CDR3: TGTGCCAGCTCACCTACACAGGGCTCCTACAATGAGCAGTTCTTC. It specifies CASSPTQGSYNEQFF.

Many counts were recorded for this clonotype. The chain carries TRBV12-3 or TRBV12-4 and TRBJ1-1; D may be TRBD1 (5 bases). V was cut by 7 bases and J by 0 bases, with 12 bases left in between. The CDR3 has 14 amino acids. CDR3 sequence reads: CASTLGPLNTEAFF. The CDR3 nucleotides read TGTGCCAGCACCTTGGGGCCATTGAACACTGAAGCTTTCTTT.

Ten or more counts support this clonotype. The chain joins TRBV7-3 to TRBJ1-1, with a weak D call TRBD1 (6 bases). This CDR3 comprises 15 residues. Between the trimmed V and J ends, which lost 5 bases and 0 bases, there was a span of 13 bases. Germline V gene sequence: CDR1 SGHTA, CDR2 FQGTGA. The CDR3 region has the DNA TGTGCCAGCAGCCTACAGGGTGGGGTGAACACTGAAGCTTTCTTT. This translates into CASSLQGGVNTEAFF.

This clonotype has a count of ten or more. The chain links TRBV6-2 or TRBV6-3 to TRBJ2-7; D is unresolved. The V and J ends lost 2 bases and 0 bases respectively, with 8 bases between them. Germline V lookup: CDR1 MNHEY, CDR2 SVGEGT. The CDR3 length is 14 residues. CDR3 protein: CASSYSRNSYEQYF. CDR3 DNA: TGTGCCAGCAGTTACAGCAGGAACTCCTACGAGCAGTACTTC.

Many counts were recorded for this clonotype. The genes are TRBV5-1 and TRBJ2-1; 10 bases agree with TRBD2. Germline CDR1 reads SGHRS; CDR2 reads YFSETQ. The V and J ends lost 4 bases and 8 bases, in that order; junction bases with no gene match: 9. The CDR3 covers 15 residues. The DNA for the CDR3 is TGCGCCAGCAGCCAGGTAGCGGGGGGCCGCGATGAGCAGTTCTTC. Translated: CASSQVAGGRDEQFF.

This clonotype came up many times. The chain joins TRBV7-8 to TRBJ2-5; D gene uncertain. The germline V and J ends were trimmed by 5 bases and 4 bases, with 2 bases remaining between them. CDR3 size: 10 residues. In germline, CDR1 is SGHVS, CDR2 FQNEAQ. CDR3 sequence reads: CASSGETQYF. CDR3 in DNA: TGTGCCAGCAGCGGAGAGACCCAGTACTTC.

This clonotype was seen at least ten times. The chain employs TRBV7-2 and TRBJ1-1, with a possible D match to TRBD1 (6 bases). There are 14 residues in the CDR3. Trimming pared 1 base from V and 6 bases from J, leaving 12 bases between. Germline CDR1 and CDR2: SGHTA and FQGNSA. CDR3 region: CASSLEQGMPEAFF. Written as DNA, the CDR3 is TGTGCCAGCAGCTTAGAACAGGGTATGCCTGAAGCTTTCTTT.